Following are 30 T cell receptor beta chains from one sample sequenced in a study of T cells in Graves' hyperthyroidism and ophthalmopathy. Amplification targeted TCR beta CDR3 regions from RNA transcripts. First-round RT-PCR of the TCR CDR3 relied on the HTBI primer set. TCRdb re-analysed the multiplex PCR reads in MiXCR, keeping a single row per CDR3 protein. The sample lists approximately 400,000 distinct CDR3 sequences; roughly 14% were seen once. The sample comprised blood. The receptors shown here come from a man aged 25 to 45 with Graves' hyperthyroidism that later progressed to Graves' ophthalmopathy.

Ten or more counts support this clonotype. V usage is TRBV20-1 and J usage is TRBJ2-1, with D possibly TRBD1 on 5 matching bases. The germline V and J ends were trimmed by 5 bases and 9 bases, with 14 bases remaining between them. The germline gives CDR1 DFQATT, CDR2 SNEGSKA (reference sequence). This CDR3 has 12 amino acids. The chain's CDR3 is CSAQGVASEQFF. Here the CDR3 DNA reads TGCAGTGCTCAAGGGGTAGCAAGTGAGCAGTTCTTC.

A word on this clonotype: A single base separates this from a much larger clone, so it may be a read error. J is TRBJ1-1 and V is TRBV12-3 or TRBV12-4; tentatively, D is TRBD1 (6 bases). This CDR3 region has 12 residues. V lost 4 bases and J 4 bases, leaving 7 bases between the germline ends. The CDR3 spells CASSYRATEAFF. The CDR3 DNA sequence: TGTGCCAGCAGTTACAGGGCCACTGAAGCTTTCTTT.

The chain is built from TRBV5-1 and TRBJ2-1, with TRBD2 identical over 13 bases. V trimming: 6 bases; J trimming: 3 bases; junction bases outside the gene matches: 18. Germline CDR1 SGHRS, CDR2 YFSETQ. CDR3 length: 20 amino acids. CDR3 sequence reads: CASKNLPGLAGFGHYNEQFF. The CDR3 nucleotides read TGCGCCAGCAAAAATCTCCCGGGACTAGCGGGATTCGGGCACTACAATGAGCAGTTCTTC.

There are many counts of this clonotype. CDR3 in DNA: TGTGCCAGCAGCCCCGAAACAGGGGTGAATCAGCCCCAGCATTTT. Protein product: CASSPETGVNQPQHF. The V call is TRBV6-1, the J call TRBJ1-5, with 7 bases lining up with TRBD1. CDR3 size: 15 residues. Germline V CDR1 and CDR2: MNHNS, SASEGT. The J segment lost 4 bases and the V segment lost 6 bases, leaving 9 bases of the junction unmatched.

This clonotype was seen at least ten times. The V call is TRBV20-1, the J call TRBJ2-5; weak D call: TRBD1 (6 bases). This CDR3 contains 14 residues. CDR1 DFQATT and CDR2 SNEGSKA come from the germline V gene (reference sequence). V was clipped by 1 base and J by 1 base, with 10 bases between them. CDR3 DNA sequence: TGCAGTGCTAGAGCTGGACAGAGCCAAGAGACCCAGTACTTC. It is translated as CSARAGQSQETQYF.

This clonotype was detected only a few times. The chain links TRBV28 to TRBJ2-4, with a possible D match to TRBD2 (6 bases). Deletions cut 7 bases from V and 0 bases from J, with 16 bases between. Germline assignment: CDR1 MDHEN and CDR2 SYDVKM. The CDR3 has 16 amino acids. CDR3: CASNISGPLAKNIQYF. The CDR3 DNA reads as TGTGCCAGCAACATTAGCGGTCCACTAGCCAAAAACATTCAGTACTTC. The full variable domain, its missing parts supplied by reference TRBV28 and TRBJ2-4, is DVKVTQSSRYLVKRTGEKVFLECVQDMDHENMFWYRQDPGLGLRLIYFSYDVKMKEKGDIPEGYSVSREKKERFSLILESASTNQTSMYLCASNISGPLAKNIQYFGAGTRLSVL.

The DNA for the CDR3 is TGTGCCAGCAAGGGCGAGACCCCCATGGGAGAGCAGTACTTC. Its translation: CASKGETPMGEQYF. J is TRBJ2-7 and V is TRBV27, with no clear D. V was clipped by 7 bases and J by 7 bases, with 20 bases between them. The germline V gene encodes CDR1 MNHEY and CDR2 SMNVEV (reference sequence). CDR3 length: 14 amino acids.

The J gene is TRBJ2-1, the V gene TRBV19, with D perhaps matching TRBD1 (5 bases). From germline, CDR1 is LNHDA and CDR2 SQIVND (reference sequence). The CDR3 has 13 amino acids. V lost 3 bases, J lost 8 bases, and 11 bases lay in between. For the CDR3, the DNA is TGTGCCAGTAGTATGGGGCACCGTCATGAGCAGTTCTTC. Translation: CASSMGHRHEQFF.

CDR3 nucleotides: TGTGCCAGCAAGGTTAGCGTGAACACCGGGGAGCTGTTTTTT. It specifies CASKVSVNTGELFF. This sequence joins TRBV27 and TRBJ2-2, with D perhaps TRBD2 (5 bases). This CDR3 has 14 amino acids. CDR1 and CDR2 (germline): MNHEY, SMNVEV (reference sequence). V was clipped by 7 bases and J by 1 base, with 10 bases between them.

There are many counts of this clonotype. Here the CDR3 reads CASSAQIEAFF. The CDR3 DNA sequence: TGTGCCAGCAGCGCACAGATTGAAGCTTTCTTT. The rearrangement links TRBV11-2 to TRBJ1-1; D not certain. The CDR3 runs 11 residues. Trimming stripped 5 bases from V and 7 bases from J, with 8 bases between. The germline V gene encodes CDR1 SGHAT and CDR2 FQNNGV.

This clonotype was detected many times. CDR3 bases: TGTGCCAGCAGCCGCCCTAGGAGGGGAGAGGGCTACACCTTC. It codes for CASSRPRRGEGYTF. The chain recombines TRBV7-3 with TRBJ1-2; the D gene is possibly TRBD1 (5 bases). The ends were cut back, 5 bases at V and 8 bases at J, with 18 bases in the middle. The CDR3 is 14 amino acids. Per germline, CDR1 SGHTA and CDR2 FQGTGA.

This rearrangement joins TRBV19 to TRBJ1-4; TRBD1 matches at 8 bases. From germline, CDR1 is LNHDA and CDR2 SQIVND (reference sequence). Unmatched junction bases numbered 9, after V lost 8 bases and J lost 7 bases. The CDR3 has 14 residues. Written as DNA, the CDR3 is TGTGCCAGTGGTACGGGACAGGCGGGTGAAAAACTGTTTTTT. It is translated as CASGTGQAGEKLFF.

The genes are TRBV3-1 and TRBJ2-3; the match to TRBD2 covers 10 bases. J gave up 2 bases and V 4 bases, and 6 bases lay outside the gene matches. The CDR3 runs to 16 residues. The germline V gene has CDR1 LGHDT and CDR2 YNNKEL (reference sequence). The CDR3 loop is CASSPLAGAFTDTQYF. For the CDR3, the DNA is TGTGCCAGCAGCCCTCTAGCGGGGGCCTTCACAGATACGCAGTATTTT.

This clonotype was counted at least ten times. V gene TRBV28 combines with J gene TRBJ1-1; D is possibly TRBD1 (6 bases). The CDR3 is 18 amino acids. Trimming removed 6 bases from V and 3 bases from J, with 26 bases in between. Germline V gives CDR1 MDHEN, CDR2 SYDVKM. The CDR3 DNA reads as TGTGCCAGCAGGAGCCCTGGGGGGGGGCAAAACGGTGACACTGAAGCTTTCTTT. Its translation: CASRSPGGGQNGDTEAFF.

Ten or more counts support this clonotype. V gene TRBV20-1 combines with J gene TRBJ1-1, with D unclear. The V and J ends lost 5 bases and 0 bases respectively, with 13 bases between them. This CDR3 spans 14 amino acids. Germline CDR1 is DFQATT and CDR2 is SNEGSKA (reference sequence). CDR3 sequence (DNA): TGCAGTGCTCCTCGCGCAGGACTGAACACTGAAGCTTTCTTT. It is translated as CSAPRAGLNTEAFF.

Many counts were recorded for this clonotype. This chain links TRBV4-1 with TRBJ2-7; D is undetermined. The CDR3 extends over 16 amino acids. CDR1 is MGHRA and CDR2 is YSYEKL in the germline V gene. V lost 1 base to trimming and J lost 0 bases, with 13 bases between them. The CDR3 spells CASSQVSLANSYEQYF. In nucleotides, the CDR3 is TGCGCCAGCAGCCAAGTGAGCCTCGCCAACTCCTACGAGCAGTACTTC.

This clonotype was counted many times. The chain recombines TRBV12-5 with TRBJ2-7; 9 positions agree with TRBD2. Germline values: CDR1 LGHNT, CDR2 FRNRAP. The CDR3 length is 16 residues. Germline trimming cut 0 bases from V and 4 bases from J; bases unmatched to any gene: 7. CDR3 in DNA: TGTGCTAGTGGTTTGGTACTAAGTAGCGGGGGATACGAGCAGTACTTC. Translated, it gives CASGLVLSSGGYEQYF.

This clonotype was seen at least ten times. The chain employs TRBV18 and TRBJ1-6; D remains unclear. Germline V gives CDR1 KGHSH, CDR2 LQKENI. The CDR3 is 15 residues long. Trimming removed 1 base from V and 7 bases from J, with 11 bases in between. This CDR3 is CASSPRELRNSPLHF. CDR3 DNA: TGTGCCAGCTCACCACGGGAACTACGGAATTCACCCCTCCACTTT.

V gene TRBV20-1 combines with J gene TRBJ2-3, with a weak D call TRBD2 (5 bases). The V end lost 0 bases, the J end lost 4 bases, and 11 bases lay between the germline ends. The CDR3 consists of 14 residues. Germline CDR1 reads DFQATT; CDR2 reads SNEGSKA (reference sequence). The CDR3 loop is CSARDKSGADTQYF. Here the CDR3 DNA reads TGCAGTGCTAGAGATAAGTCCGGGGCAGATACGCAGTATTTT.

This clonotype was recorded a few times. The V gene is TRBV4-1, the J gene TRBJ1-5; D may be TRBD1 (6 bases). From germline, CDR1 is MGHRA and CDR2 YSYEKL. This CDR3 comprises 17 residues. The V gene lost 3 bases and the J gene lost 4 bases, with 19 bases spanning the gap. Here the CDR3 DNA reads TGCGCCAGCAGCCACCTCCGGGCAGGGGTCGGGAATCAGCCCCAGCATTTT. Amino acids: CASSHLRAGVGNQPQHF.

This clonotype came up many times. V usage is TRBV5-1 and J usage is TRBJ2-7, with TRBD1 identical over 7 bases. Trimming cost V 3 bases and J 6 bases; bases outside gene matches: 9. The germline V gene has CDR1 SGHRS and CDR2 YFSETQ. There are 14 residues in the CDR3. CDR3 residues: CASSWDSPLGEQYF. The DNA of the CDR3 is TGCGCCAGCAGCTGGGACAGTCCTTTGGGCGAGCAGTACTTC.

CDR3 sequence: CASSLGFATNEKLFF. The CDR3 DNA sequence: TGTGCCAGCAGCTTGGGATTTGCAACTAATGAAAAACTGTTTTTT. V is TRBV13 and J is TRBJ1-4; no clear D. The V gene lost 3 bases and the J gene lost 0 bases, with 8 bases spanning the gap. In germline, CDR1 is PRHDT, CDR2 FYEKMQ (reference sequence). CDR3 size: 15 residues.

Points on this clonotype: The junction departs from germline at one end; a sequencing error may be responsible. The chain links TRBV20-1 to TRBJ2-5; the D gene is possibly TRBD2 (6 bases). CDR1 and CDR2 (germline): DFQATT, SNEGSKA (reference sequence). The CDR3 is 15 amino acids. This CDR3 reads CSARGTAGHEEIQYF. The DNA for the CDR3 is TGCAGTGCTAGGGGGACTGCAGGGCATGAAGAGATCCAGTACTTC.

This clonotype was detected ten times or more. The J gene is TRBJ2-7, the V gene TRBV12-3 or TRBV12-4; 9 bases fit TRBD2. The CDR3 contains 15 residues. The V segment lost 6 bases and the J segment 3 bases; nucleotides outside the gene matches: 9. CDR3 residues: CASSPGVSGGYEQYF. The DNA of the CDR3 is TGTGCCAGCAGCCCAGGGGTTAGCGGGGGCTACGAGCAGTACTTC.

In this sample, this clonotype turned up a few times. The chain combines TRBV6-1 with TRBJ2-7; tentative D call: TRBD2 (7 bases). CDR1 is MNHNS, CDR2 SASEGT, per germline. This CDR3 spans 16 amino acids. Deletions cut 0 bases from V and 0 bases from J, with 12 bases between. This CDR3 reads CASSEAPAGASYEQYF. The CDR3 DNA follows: TGTGCCAGCAGTGAAGCCCCTGCGGGGGCCTCCTACGAGCAGTACTTC.

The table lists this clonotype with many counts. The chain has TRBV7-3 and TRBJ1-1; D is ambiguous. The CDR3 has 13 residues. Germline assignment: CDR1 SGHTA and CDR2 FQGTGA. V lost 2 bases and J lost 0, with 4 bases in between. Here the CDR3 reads CASSLSVNTEAFF. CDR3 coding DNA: TGTGCCAGCAGCTTATCCGTGAACACTGAAGCTTTCTTT.

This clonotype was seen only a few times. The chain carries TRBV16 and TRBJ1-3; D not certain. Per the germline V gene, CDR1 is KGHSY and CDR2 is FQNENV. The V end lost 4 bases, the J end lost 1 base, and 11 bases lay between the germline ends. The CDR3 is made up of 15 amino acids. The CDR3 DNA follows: TGTGCCAGCAGCCCACGAGACCATTCTGGAAACACCATATATTTT. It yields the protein CASSPRDHSGNTIYF.

Written as DNA, the CDR3 is TGTGCCAGCAGCGTAGGGGACAGGGGCAGCTCCTACGAGCAGTACTTC. Protein product: CASSVGDRGSSYEQYF. V gene TRBV9 combines with J gene TRBJ2-7; 10 nucleotides line up with TRBD1. V was clipped by 0 bases and J by 0 bases; unmatched bases: 3. Germline V gene lookup returns CDR1 SGDLS and CDR2 YYNGEE. This CDR3 contains 16 residues.

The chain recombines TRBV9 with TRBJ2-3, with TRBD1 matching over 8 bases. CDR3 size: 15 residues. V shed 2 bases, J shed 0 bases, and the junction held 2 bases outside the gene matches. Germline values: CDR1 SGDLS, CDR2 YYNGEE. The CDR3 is CASSVQGASTDTQYF. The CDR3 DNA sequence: TGTGCCAGCAGCGTTCAGGGGGCGAGCACAGATACGCAGTATTTT.

CDR3 sequence (DNA): TGCGCCAGCAGCAGGGACAGCCGGTACTTC. Residues: CASSRDSRYF. The chain joins TRBV10-2 to TRBJ2-5; 7 bases line up with TRBD1. The CDR3 has 10 amino acids. CDR1 is WSHSY and CDR2 is SAAADI in the germline V gene. Unmatched junction bases numbered 5, after V lost 6 bases and J lost 13 bases.